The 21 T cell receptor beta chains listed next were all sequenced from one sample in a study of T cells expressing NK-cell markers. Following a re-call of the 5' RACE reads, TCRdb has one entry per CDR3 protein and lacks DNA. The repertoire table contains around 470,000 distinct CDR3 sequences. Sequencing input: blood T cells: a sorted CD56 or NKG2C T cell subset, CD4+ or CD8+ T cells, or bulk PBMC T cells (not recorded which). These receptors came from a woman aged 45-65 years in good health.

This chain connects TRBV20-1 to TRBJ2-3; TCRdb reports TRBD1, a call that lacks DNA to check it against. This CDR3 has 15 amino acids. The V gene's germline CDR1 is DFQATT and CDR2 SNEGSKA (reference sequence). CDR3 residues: CSARVRGLLTDTQYF.

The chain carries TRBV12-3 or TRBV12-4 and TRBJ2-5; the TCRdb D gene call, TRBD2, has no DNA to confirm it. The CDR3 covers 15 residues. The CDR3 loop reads CASSLRGGRRETQYF.

The CDR3 spells CASSHLAGARDEQFF. V is TRBV6-2 or TRBV6-3 and J is TRBJ2-1; no DNA is available, so the TRBD2 call from TCRdb remains unchecked. This CDR3 spans 15 amino acids. Germline V CDR1 and CDR2: MNHEY, SVGEGT.

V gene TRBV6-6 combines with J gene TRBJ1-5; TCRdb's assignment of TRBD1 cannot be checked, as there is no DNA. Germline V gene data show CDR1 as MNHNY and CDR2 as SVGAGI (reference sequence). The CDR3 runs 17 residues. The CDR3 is CATALIGGARGNQPQHF.

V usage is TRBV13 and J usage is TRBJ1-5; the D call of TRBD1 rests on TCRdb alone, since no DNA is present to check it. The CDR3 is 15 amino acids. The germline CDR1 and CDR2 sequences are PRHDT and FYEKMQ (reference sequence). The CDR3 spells CASSLGRGLGQPQHF.

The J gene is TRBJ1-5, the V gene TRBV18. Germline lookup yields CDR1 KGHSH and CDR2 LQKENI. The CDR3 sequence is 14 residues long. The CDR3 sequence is CASSPSVSEKPQHF.

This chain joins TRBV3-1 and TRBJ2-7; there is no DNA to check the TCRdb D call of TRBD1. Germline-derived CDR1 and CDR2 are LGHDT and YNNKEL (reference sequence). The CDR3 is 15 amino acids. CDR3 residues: CASSQVSGRADEQYF.

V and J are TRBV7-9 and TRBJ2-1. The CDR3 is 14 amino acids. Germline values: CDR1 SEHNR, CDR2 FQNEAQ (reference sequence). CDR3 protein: CASSLSATDNEQFF.

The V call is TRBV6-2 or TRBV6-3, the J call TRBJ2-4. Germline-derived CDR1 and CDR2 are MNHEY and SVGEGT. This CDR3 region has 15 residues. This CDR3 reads CASSYSHLAKNIQYF.

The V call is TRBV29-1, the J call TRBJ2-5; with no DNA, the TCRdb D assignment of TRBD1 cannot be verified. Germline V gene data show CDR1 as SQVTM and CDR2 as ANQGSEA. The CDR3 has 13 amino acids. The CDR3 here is CSVGRQGGETQYF.

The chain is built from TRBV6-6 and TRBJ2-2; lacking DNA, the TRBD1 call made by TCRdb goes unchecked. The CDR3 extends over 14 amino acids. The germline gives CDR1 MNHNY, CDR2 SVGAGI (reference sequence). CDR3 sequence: CASSYSGVTGELFF.

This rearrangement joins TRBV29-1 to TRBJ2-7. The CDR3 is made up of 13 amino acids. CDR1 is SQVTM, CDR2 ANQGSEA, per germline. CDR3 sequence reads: CSVELSDWDEQYF.

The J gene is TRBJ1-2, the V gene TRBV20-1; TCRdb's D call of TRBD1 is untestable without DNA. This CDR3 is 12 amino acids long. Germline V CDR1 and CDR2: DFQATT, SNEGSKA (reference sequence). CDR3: CSASLAGQGYTF.

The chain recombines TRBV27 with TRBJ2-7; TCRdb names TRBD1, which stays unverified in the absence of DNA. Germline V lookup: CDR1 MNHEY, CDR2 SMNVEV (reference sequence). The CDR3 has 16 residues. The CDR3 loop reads CASSDRGKGKEYEQYF.

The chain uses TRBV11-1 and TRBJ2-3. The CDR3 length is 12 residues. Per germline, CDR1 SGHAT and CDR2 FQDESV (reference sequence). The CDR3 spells CASSLALATQYF.

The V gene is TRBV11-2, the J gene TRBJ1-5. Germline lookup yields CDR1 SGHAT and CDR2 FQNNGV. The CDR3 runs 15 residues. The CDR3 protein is CASSLGQRPNQPQHF.

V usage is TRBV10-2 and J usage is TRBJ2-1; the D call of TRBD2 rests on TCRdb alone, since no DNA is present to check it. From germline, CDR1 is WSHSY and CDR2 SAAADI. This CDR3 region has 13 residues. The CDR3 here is CASKGLARNEQFF.

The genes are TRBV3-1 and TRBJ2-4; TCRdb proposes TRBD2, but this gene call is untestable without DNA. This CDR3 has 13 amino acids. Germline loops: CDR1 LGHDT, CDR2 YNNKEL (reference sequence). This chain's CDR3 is CASSHGGVNIQYF.

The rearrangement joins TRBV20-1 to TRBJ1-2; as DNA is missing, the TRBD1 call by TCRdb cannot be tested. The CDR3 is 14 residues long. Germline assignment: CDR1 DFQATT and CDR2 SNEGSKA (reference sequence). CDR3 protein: CSAPLGLQGDGYTF.

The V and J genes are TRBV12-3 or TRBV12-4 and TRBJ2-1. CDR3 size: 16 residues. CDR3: CASSLFSWAGNNEQFF.

CDR3 region: CASSVTGGDNEQFF. The chain is built from TRBV18 and TRBJ2-1; TCRdb indicates TRBD1, and absent DNA this call remains unverified. The CDR3 loop spans 14 amino acids. Germline lookup yields CDR1 KGHSH and CDR2 LQKENI. The variable domain in full, with the rest retrieved from reference TRBV18 and TRBJ2-1, is NAGVMQNPRHLVRRRGQEARLRCSPMKGHSHVYWYRQLPEEGLKFMVYLQKENIIDESGMPKERFSAEFPKEGPSILRIQQVVRGDSAAYFCASSVTGGDNEQFFGPGTRLTVL.